Listed below are T cell receptor beta chains from one sample, sequenced in a study of cytomegalovirus exposure and HLA in healthy donors. Profiled with immunoSEQ multiplex PCR; TCRdb holds only in-frame clones, not every one. The profile shows more than 140,000 clones, roughly 89% of them singletons. The specimen was PBMCs. Receptors originate from a woman aged 18-35 years in good health and CMV-seropositive. The CDR3 runs from the conserved cysteine through the conserved F or W.

v_gene: TRBV27
j_gene: TRBJ2-1
CDR3aa: CASSPLGGSNMNEQFF

v_gene: TRBV11-1
j_gene: TRBJ2-7
CDR3aa: CASSLFGTSYEQYF

v_gene: TRBV15
j_gene: TRBJ2-7
CDR3aa: CATSREGTHYEQYF

v_gene: TRBV9
j_gene: TRBJ1-1
CDR3aa: CASSAGQINTEAFF

v_gene: TRBV2
j_gene: TRBJ2-5
CDR3aa: CASSEAPSGRETQYF

v_gene: TRBV28
j_gene: TRBJ2-2
CDR3aa: CASSPVIAGIHTGELFF

v_gene: TRBV30
j_gene: TRBJ1-2
CDR3aa: CAWSYRGRSDYTF

v_gene: TRBV9
j_gene: TRBJ2-1
CDR3aa: CASSPATNPLQGEQFF

v_gene: TRBV7-2
j_gene: TRBJ2-7
CDR3aa: CASSLIPGDRAYEQYF

v_gene: TRBV10-2
j_gene: TRBJ2-7
CDR3aa: CASSDRNSVYYEQYF

v_gene: TRBV5-4
j_gene: TRBJ1-1
CDR3aa: CASSSGGQRNTEAFF

v_gene: TRBV29-1
j_gene: TRBJ1-4
CDR3aa: CSVSTGGGGEKLFF

v_gene: TRBV28
j_gene: TRBJ1-2
CDR3aa: CASSLKRQGAYGYTF

v_gene: TRBV9
j_gene: TRBJ2-7
CDR3aa: CASSFQHWEQYF

v_gene: TRBV4-1
j_gene: TRBJ1-4
CDR3aa: CASSQDGGATNEKLFF

v_gene: TRBV30
j_gene: TRBJ2-5
CDR3aa: CAWGGTLNEETQYF

v_gene: TRBV6-5
j_gene: TRBJ1-5
CDR3aa: CASSYASDRGQPQHF

v_gene: TRBV7-2
j_gene: TRBJ2-5
CDR3aa: CASSLVRDGRKTQYF

v_gene: TRBV5-5
j_gene: TRBJ1-1
CDR3aa: CASSLAGGGREAFF

v_gene: TRBV5-6
j_gene: TRBJ2-7
CDR3aa: CASSLDLYEQYF

v_gene: TRBV9
j_gene: TRBJ2-7
CDR3aa: CASSVSGRGYEQYF

v_gene: TRBV13
j_gene: TRBJ2-1
CDR3aa: CASSQRLAGDLYNEQFF

v_gene: TRBV27
j_gene: TRBJ1-1
CDR3aa: CASSARTGVNTEAFF

v_gene: TRBV27
j_gene: TRBJ1-1
CDR3aa: CASSLTWDRGTEAFF

v_gene: TRBV30
j_gene: TRBJ2-3
CDR3aa: CAWSISDTQYF

v_gene: TRBV9
j_gene: TRBJ1-1
CDR3aa: CASSAGQRNTEAFF

v_gene: TRBV7-2
j_gene: TRBJ2-1
CDR3aa: CASSRRSGRGNEQFF

v_gene: TRBV5-4
j_gene: TRBJ2-3
CDR3aa: CASSRPSGRGTDTQYF

v_gene: TRBV6-1
j_gene: TRBJ1-4
CDR3aa: CASRVIGAGDEKLFF

v_gene: TRBV25-1
j_gene: TRBJ2-3
CDR3aa: CASSEFQGRRTDTQYF

v_gene: TRBV9
j_gene: TRBJ2-1
CDR3aa: CASSVYPQRSSYNEQFF

v_gene: TRBV6-5
j_gene: TRBJ1-2
CDR3aa: CASSTTGYDYGYTF

v_gene: TRBV9
j_gene: TRBJ2-1
CDR3aa: CASSAATGYNEQFF

v_gene: TRBV7-9
j_gene: TRBJ1-3
CDR3aa: CASSSTTGVGSGNTIYF

v_gene: TRBV10-1
j_gene: TRBJ2-1
CDR3aa: CASSEVATLPYNEQFF

v_gene: TRBV29-1
j_gene: TRBJ1-3
CDR3aa: CSGAKSAGNTIYF

v_gene: TRBV2
j_gene: TRBJ1-4
CDR3aa: CASSGPRGAGNEKLFF

v_gene: TRBV19
j_gene: TRBJ1-5
CDR3aa: CASSSGTLNQPQHF

v_gene: TRBV11-3
j_gene: TRBJ2-3
CDR3aa: CASSRPGLSTDTQYF

v_gene: TRBV29-1
j_gene: TRBJ1-2
CDR3aa: CSVEDRPLGYTF

v_gene: TRBV6-5
j_gene: TRBJ1-2
CDR3aa: CASSTGLNYGYTF

v_gene: TRBV29-1
j_gene: TRBJ1-2
CDR3aa: CSGELQGNYGYTF

v_gene: TRBV27
j_gene: TRBJ2-3
CDR3aa: CASSLWTATDTQYF

v_gene: TRBV12-5
j_gene: TRBJ2-5
CDR3aa: CASGLGLAGGWYF

v_gene: TRBV29-1
j_gene: TRBJ1-5
CDR3aa: CSVQASWNQPQHF

v_gene: TRBV30
j_gene: TRBJ2-2
CDR3aa: CAWSLTMNTGELFF

v_gene: TRBV2
j_gene: TRBJ2-1
CDR3aa: CASSGPLAGGPGEQFF

v_gene: TRBV5-4
j_gene: TRBJ1-2
CDR3aa: CASSYDRSYGYTF

v_gene: TRBV9
j_gene: TRBJ2-1
CDR3aa: CASSVGGSYNEQFF

v_gene: TRBV28
j_gene: TRBJ2-2
CDR3aa: CASERDTGELFF

v_gene: TRBV5-6
j_gene: TRBJ1-2
CDR3aa: CASRQTDYGYTF

v_gene: TRBV7-9
j_gene: TRBJ2-3
CDR3aa: CASSLGGIGTDTQYF

v_gene: TRBV5-1
j_gene: TRBJ2-7
CDR3aa: CATRTGLFWDEQYF

v_gene: TRBV7-8
j_gene: TRBJ1-4
CDR3aa: CASSLAGTTRGEKLFF

v_gene: TRBV7-6
j_gene: TRBJ1-2
CDR3aa: CASSLAPGQGKGYTF

v_gene: TRBV4-3
j_gene: TRBJ1-4
CDR3aa: CASSQAEGEKLFF

v_gene: TRBV11-3
j_gene: TRBJ2-1
CDR3aa: CASSFRQGAYNEQFF